The count of the clone carrying this T cell receptor beta chain is one. These data are taken from a study of blood T cell repertoires in COVID-19. About the research overall: Samples taken during acute and convalescent COVID-19 were collected in the United States, Italy and Spain. Sources were T cells, B-cell-depleted T cells, or PBMCs; the material itself was cDNA or gDNA.

The V gene lost 1 base and the J gene lost 1 base, with 8 bases spanning the gap. The CDR3 sequence is 14 residues long. CDR1 is ENHRY, CDR2 SYGVKD, per germline. As processed by the authors: Amplification of reference gene primers provided the estimated nucleated cell counts. Repertoires were generated with immunoSEQ multiplex PCR, while TCRdb's copy carries only in-frame clones and drops some. The DNA gave D and trimming, while V, J and clone size come from that table. The sample consists of 90,000 to 100,000 clones, over 75% of them appearing once. The clonotype was recovered from a human donor in a cohort sampled during active COVID-19. The sequencing sample was made of peripheral blood. J is TRBJ2-7 and V is TRBV10-3; possible D gene TRBD2, 6 bases. The CDR3 reads CAISEWGDSYEQYF. The CDR3 DNA reads as TGTGCCATCAGTGAGTGGGGGGATTCCTACGAGCAGTACTTC.